This note documents a single T cell receptor beta chain sequence. The antigen is undetermined. The PCR made use of 60 Vbeta and 13 Jbeta primers. Sequenced by immunoSEQ multiplex PCR; TCRdb stores in-frame clones only, minus some. Of 100,000 to 130,000 clones listed, more than 65% are singletons. This CDR3 has 13 residues. V was trimmed by 2 bases and J by 10 bases, leaving 13 bases between them. Germline CDR1 SGHRS, CDR2 YFSETQ. This entry belongs to a study of cytomegalovirus exposure and HLA in healthy donors. Study-wide findings and caveats: Reports credit the classifier with highly specific, highly sensitive diagnosis of cytomegalovirus status. It was in a later analysis that TCR association rates were seen to vary by HLA locus, highest for DRB1 and lowest for HLA-C. Per published accounts, TCR beta sequences correctly predicted the HLA-A and HLA-B alleles of most subjects.

Input material: PBMCs. This clonotype was sampled from a man aged 25 to 40 in good health and CMV-seronegative. The J gene is TRBJ2-1, the V gene TRBV5-1; D is unresolved. The CDR3 DNA sequence: TGCGCCAGCAGCTTCCTGGCCCCTCGAGAGCAGTTCTTC. The encoded protein is CASSFLAPREQFF. The full variable domain, its missing parts supplied by reference TRBV5-1 and TRBJ2-1, is KAGVTQTPRYLIKTRGQQVTLSCSPISGHRSVSWYQQTPGQGLQFLFEYFSETQRNKGNFPGRFSGRQFSNSRSEMNVSTLELGDSALYLCASSFLAPREQFFGPGTRLTVL.